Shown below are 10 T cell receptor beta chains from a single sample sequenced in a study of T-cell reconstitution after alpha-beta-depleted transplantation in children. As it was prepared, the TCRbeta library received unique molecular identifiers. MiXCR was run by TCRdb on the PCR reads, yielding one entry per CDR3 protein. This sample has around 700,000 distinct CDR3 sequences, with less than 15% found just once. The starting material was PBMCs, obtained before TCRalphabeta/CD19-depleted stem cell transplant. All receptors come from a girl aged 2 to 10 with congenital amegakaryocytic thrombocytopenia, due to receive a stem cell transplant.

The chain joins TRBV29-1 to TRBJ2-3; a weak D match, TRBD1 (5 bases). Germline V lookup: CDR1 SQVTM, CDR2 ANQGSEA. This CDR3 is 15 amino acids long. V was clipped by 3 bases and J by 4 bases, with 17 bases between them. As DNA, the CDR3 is TGCAGCGTTGATATTGCTGCAGGGTTTTCAGATACGCAGTATTTT. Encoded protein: CSVDIAAGFSDTQYF.

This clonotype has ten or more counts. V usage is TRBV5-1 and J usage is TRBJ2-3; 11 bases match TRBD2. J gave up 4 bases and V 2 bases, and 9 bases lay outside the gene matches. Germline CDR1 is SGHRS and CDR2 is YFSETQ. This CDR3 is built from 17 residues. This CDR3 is CASSLGASGRIPDTQYF. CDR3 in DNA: TGCGCCAGCAGCTTAGGTGCTAGCGGGAGGATTCCAGATACGCAGTATTTT.

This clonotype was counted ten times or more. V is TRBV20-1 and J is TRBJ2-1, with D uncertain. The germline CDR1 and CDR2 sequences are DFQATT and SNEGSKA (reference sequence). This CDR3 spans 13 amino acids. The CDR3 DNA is TGCAGGGTTGCGGAGAGCTCCTACAATGAGCAGTTCTTC. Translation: CRVAESSYNEQFF.

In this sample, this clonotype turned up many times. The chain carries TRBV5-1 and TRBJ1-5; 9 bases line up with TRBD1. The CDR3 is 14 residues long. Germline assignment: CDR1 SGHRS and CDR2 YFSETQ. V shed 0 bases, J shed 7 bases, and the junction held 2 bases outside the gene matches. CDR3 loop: CASSLAGTGQPQHF. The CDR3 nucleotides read TGCGCCAGCAGCTTGGCTGGGACAGGGCAGCCCCAGCATTTT.

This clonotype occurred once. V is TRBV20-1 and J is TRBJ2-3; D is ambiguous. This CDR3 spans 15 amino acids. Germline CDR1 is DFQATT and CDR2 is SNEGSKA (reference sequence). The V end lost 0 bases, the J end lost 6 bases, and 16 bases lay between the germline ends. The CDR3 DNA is TGCAGTGCTAGAGATGCGGTAGCAGGTGCCGATACGCAGTATTTT. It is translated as CSARDAVAGADTQYF.

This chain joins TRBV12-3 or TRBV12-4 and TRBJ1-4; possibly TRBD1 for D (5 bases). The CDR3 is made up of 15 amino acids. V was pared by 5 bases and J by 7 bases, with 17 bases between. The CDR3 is CASSDGHRFLEKLFF. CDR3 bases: TGTGCCAGCAGTGATGGACACCGCTTTCTTGAAAAACTGTTTTTT.

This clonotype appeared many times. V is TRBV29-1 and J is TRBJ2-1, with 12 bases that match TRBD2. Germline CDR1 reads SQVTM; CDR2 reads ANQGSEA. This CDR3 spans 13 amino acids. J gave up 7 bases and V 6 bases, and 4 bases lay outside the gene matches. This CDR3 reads CSVVLAGGNEQFF. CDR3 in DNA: TGCAGCGTCGTCCTAGCGGGAGGGAATGAGCAGTTCTTC.

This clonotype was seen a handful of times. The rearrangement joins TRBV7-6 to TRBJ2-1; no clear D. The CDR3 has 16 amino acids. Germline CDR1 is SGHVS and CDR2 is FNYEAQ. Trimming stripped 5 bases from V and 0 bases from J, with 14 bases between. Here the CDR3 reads CASSPLPRSSYNEQFF. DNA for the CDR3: TGTGCCAGCAGCCCCCTTCCGAGGTCCTCCTACAATGAGCAGTTCTTC.

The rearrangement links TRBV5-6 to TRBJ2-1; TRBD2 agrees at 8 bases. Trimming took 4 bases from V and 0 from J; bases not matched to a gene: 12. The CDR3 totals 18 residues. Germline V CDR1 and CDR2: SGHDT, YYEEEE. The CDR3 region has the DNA TGTGCCAGCAGCCGATACGGGAGGGAGGGAAGCTCCTACAATGAGCAGTTCTTC. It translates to CASSRYGREGSSYNEQFF.

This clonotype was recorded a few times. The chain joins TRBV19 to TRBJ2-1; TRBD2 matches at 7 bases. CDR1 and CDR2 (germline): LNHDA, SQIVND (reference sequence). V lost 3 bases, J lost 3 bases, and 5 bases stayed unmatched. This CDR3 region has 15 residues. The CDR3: CASSMGLLSYNEQFF. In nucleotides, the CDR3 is TGTGCCAGTAGTATGGGACTACTGAGCTACAATGAGCAGTTCTTC.